This passage covers 3 T cell receptor beta chains from one sample sequenced in a study of control samples from healthy donors and cancer patients (dated by TCRdb to the early 2020s). Library creation used the immunoSEQ multiplex PCR assay. TCRdb holds this immuneACCESS table with in-frame rearrangements only. Some clones are missing; in checked studies, unresolved V genes explain under half, and the rest has no known cause. For this sample there are about 130,000 clones; roughly 91% appear just once. 1.5% to 2% of the sample is in the top ten clones. The sequencing sample was made of PBMCs. These receptors were taken from a man aged 50-60 years with head and neck cancer.

The rearrangement joins TRBV30 to TRBJ1-2; D is ambiguous. CDR3 length: 12 residues. The germline gives CDR1 GTSNPN, CDR2 SVGIG (reference sequence). V lost 2 bases and J 4 bases, leaving 8 bases between the germline ends. CDR3 sequence: CAWSFRSYGYTF. In DNA form, the CDR3 reads TGTGCCTGGAGTTTCAGGTCCTATGGCTACACCTTC.

CDR3 coding DNA: TGTGCCAGCATAGGCAGCGGGGGGGAGAATGAGCAGTTCTTC. It yields the protein CASIGSGGENEQFF. This sequence joins TRBV6-1 and TRBJ2-1; the match to TRBD2 covers 10 bases. This CDR3 region has 14 residues. From germline, CDR1 is MNHNS and CDR2 SASEGT. Losses at the gene ends were 7 bases for V and 7 bases for J; bases not matched to a gene: 7.

In nucleotides, the CDR3 is TGTGCCAGCAGCCAAGAACACGGCAGCTCCTACAATGAGCAGTTCTTC. Protein sequence: CASSQEHGSSYNEQFF. The chain employs TRBV4-2 and TRBJ2-1; D is uncertain. CDR1 and CDR2 from the germline V gene are LGHNA and YNFKEQ. The CDR3 length is 16 residues. The ends were cut back, 0 bases at V and 0 bases at J, with 9 bases in the middle.